This note documents a single TCR beta chain sequence. Antigen: not known. This sample was taken from a study of cytomegalovirus exposure and HLA in healthy donors. The PCR made use of 60 Vbeta and 13 Jbeta primers. Produced via immunoSEQ multiplex PCR; TCRdb's table is partial and in-frame only. The repertoire has some 110,000 clones, 70% of them found once; the top ten carry roughly 8.7%. Findings of the study overall: Indistinguishability led to the exclusion of some V segments, TRBV6-2 and TRBV6-3 included.

The CDR3 consists of 16 residues. Unmatched junction bases numbered 9, after V lost 6 bases and J lost 4 bases. Germline V gene sequence: CDR1 SGHDT, CDR2 YYEEEE. The rearrangement joins TRBV5-6 to TRBJ2-2; the match to TRBD2 covers 10 bases. The source of this sequence is a man in his thirties or forties in good health and CMV-seropositive. The sample consisted of PBMCs. CDR3 sequence (DNA): TGTGCCAGCACAAGACCGGGACTAGCGAGCACCGGGGAGCTGTTTTTT. Translation: CASTRPGLASTGELFF.